This entry is about one TCR beta chain. This clone has a handful of counts. This clone's antigen is unknown. No quality values exist for individual bases; no much larger clone is one base distant. The library relied on PCR. Instrument used: Illumina HiSeq 4000. High-throughput sequencing was used to profile the TCR beta-chain CDR3 region of each patient. From the authors' description of their analysis: Drawing on CDR3 differences between clinicopathological groups, the researchers built a classifier meant to tell apart patients with distant-metastatic papillary thyroid cancer. To measure repertoire diversity the researchers used the Shannon index, while the Morisita-Horn index served to gauge how similar the tumor and blood repertoires were. Through fastp at Q25 and MiXCR, TCRdb rebuilt clones from the public reads, retaining in-frame beta chains. TCRdb's processing, not the study's, gives the V and J calls here. A total of roughly 57,000 clones appear in this sample, roughly 20% of them only once. The biggest ten clones account for 3.5% to 5% of the sample.

Before undergoing thyroid surgery, none of the patients had been given any kind of treatment. The study retrospectively analysed patient clinical samples collected from the early 2010s to the late 2010s using T-cell receptor beta sequencing. This record comes from a study of metastatic and nonmetastatic thyroid tumors (dated by TCRdb to 2018 to 2020). Background for the entire study: The researchers compared repertoires between peripheral blood samples and tumor or nodule tissue samples from patients with malignant or benign thyroid disease.

What the study reported, not specific to this receptor: In both blood and tumor samples, TCR beta diversity was reported to be significantly higher in malignant tumors than in benign nodules.

The source of this sequence is a female donor with papillary thyroid cancer or a benign thyroid nodule (not recorded which). Some clones in this sample may be carry-over from other donors' samples. The sample consisted of blood.

CDR3 sequence: CASSFYYSVLEAFYEQYF. In nucleotides, the sequence is TGTGCCAGCAGTTTTTACTACTCTGTTCTGGAGGCTTTCTACGAGCAGTACTTC. The V and J genes are TRBV27 and TRBJ2-7; 5 matching bases give a weak D call of TRBD2. From the cysteine through the phenylalanine, the CDR3 covers 18 amino acids. Here the CDR3 DNA is all that survives: 54 bases in frame from base 1. Trimming takes 3 bases from V and 3 bases from J, and the germline ends sit 24 bases apart. Via the germline V gene (reference sequence), CDR1 is MNHEY and CDR2 SMNVEV.